These 17 T cell receptor beta chains were all obtained from the same sample, sequenced in a study of a mutant IDH1 vaccine in newly diagnosed glioma. Time point reported: week 35, safety follow-up. The content of each vaccine dose was 300 ug of mutant IDH1 20-mer peptide, and topical imiquimod accompanied it. TCRdb's copy holds only in-frame clones and misses some; the assay was immunoSEQ multiplex PCR. The sample has roughly 68,000 clones, 74% seen once. These receptors' targets are unknown. Sequenced here: PBMCs, sampled from a glioma patient whose treatment included an IDH1 peptide vaccine. These TCRs come from a man aged 50 to 60 with glioma.

This clone was found a few times. V is TRBV7-9 and J is TRBJ1-1; weak D call: TRBD1 (6 bases). CDR1 and CDR2 (germline): SEHNR, FQNEAQ (reference sequence). V lost 3 bases and J 1 base, leaving 9 bases between the germline ends. The CDR3 runs to 14 residues. The CDR3 nucleotides are TGTGCCAGCAGCTTTCAGGGGCCGAACACTGAAGCTTTCTTT. Its protein product is CASSFQGPNTEAFF.

The V call is TRBV10-2, the J call TRBJ2-3, with unresolved D. V was pared by 2 bases and J by 4 bases, with 4 bases between. CDR1 WSHSY and CDR2 SAAADI come from the germline V gene. This CDR3 has 12 residues. Here the CDR3 DNA reads TGCGCCAGCAGTGAGACCTCAGATACGCAGTATTTT. This codes for CASSETSDTQYF.

The chain employs TRBV6-1 and TRBJ1-1; 10 nucleotides match TRBD1. V lost 3 bases and J lost 2; bases outside the gene matches: 9. This CDR3 is built from 17 residues. Germline CDR1 MNHNS, CDR2 SASEGT. This chain's CDR3 is CASSDLRQGAINTEAFF. CDR3 nucleotide sequence: TGTGCCAGCAGTGACCTCAGACAGGGGGCGATTAACACTGAAGCTTTCTTT.

V usage is TRBV6-6 and J usage is TRBJ1-1, with TRBD1 as a possible D gene (6 bases). Trimming took off 2 bases at V and 1 base at J, with 8 bases between the two ends. The CDR3 runs to 14 residues. Germline-derived CDR1 and CDR2 are MNHNY and SVGAGI (reference sequence). The CDR3 region is CASSYGGANTEAFF. DNA of the CDR3: TGTGCCAGCAGTTACGGGGGCGCGAACACTGAAGCTTTCTTT.

This clone has a single count. The V gene is TRBV6-5, the J gene TRBJ1-2; D is uncertain. The CDR3 is made up of 14 amino acids. Between the trimmed V and J ends, which lost 2 bases and 2 bases, there was a span of 9 bases. Looked up from germline, CDR1 is MNHEY and CDR2 is SVGAGI. CDR3 protein: CASSYGERNYGYTF. As DNA, the CDR3 is TGTGCCAGCAGTTACGGGGAGCGGAACTATGGCTACACCTTC.

This CDR3 reads CASGYRGGTEAFF. The CDR3 DNA reads as TGTGCCAGCGGATACAGGGGGGGCACTGAAGCTTTCTTT. The rearrangement uses TRBV27 and TRBJ1-1; 8 positions match TRBD1. The CDR3 has 13 residues. Germline CDR1 MNHEY, CDR2 SMNVEV (reference sequence). V shed 8 bases and J 4 bases; nucleotides not matched to a gene: 6.

A single count supports this clone. This chain links TRBV15 with TRBJ2-7; no definite D call. From germline, CDR1 is LNHNV and CDR2 YYDKDF (reference sequence). The V end was cut by 2 bases, the J end by 3 bases, with 11 bases between. This CDR3 has 14 amino acids. The CDR3: CATSRFPRNYEQYF. CDR3 sequence (DNA): TGTGCCACCAGCAGATTTCCCAGAAACTACGAGCAGTACTTC. The variable domain in full, completed from reference TRBV15 and TRBJ2-7, reads DAMVIQNPRYQVTQFGKPVTLSCSQTLNHNVMYWYQQKSSQAPKLLFHYYDKDFNNEADTPDNFQSRRPNTSFCFLDIRSPGLGDTAMYLCATSRFPRNYEQYFGPGTRLTVT.

This rearrangement joins TRBV27 to TRBJ2-6, with D tentatively TRBD1 (5 bases). The CDR3 is made up of 15 amino acids. Germline-derived CDR1 and CDR2 are MNHEY and SMNVEV (reference sequence). V was shortened by 4 bases and J by 0 bases, with 7 bases between the two germline ends. The CDR3 coding sequence is TGTGCCAGCAGTTACGACAGCTCTGGGGCCAACGTCCTGACTTTC. Residues: CASSYDSSGANVLTF.

The chain is built from TRBV9 and TRBJ1-3; D is ambiguous. CDR3 length: 15 residues. Deletions cut 0 bases from V and 3 bases from J, with 10 bases between. CDR1 and CDR2 from the germline V gene are SGDLS and YYNGEE. CDR3 sequence: CASSVGLGYGNTIYF. Written as DNA, the CDR3 is TGTGCCAGCAGCGTAGGGTTAGGGTATGGAAACACCATATATTTT. The full variable domain, its missing parts supplied by reference TRBV9 and TRBJ1-3, is DSGVTQTPKHLITATGQRVTLRCSPRSGDLSVYWYQQSLDQGLQFLIQYYNGEERAKGNILERFSAQQFPDLHSELNLSSLELGDSALYFCASSVGLGYGNTIYFGEGSWLTVV.

This sequence joins TRBV6-5 and TRBJ2-1; TRBD1 matches 8 bases. The germline gives CDR1 MNHEY, CDR2 SVGAGI. The CDR3 has 15 residues. With 5 bases clipped from V and 4 bases from J, the junction kept 7 bases outside the gene matches. The CDR3 here is CASSPQGAGYNEQFF. The CDR3 DNA reads as TGTGCCAGCAGTCCTCAGGGGGCGGGGTACAATGAGCAGTTCTTC.

The table lists this clone with a few counts. This chain links TRBV11-2 with TRBJ1-2, with a tentative D call TRBD1 (5 bases). Germline-derived CDR1 and CDR2 are SGHAT and FQNNGV. V lost 2 bases to trimming and J lost 3 bases, with 13 bases between them. The CDR3 runs to 15 residues. DNA of the CDR3: TGTGCCAGCAGCTTACACCCCCAGGGTGACTATGGCTACACCTTC. The encoded protein is CASSLHPQGDYGYTF.

The J gene is TRBJ2-5, the V gene TRBV6-5; 8 positions agree with TRBD1. This CDR3 has 13 amino acids. The germline V gene encodes CDR1 MNHEY and CDR2 SVGAGI. J gave up 5 bases and V 4 bases, and 3 bases lay outside the gene matches. CDR3 amino acids: CASSWTGMETQYF. The CDR3 DNA follows: TGTGCCAGCAGTTGGACAGGGATGGAGACCCAGTACTTC.

This rearrangement joins TRBV5-1 to TRBJ1-5; D is undetermined. This CDR3 has 13 residues. The V end lost 0 bases, the J end lost 5 bases, and 6 bases lay between the germline ends. Looked up from germline, CDR1 is SGHRS and CDR2 is YFSETQ. CDR3 in amino acids: CASSLDSDQPQHF. In DNA form, the CDR3 reads TGCGCCAGCAGCTTGGACAGTGATCAGCCCCAGCATTTT.

This clone has more than one count but fewer than ten. The V and J genes are TRBV21-1 and TRBJ1-1. TRBV21-1 is a pseudogene segment. The CDR3 runs to 16 residues. CDR3 loop: CAGSPGRILLNTEAFF. Here the CDR3 DNA reads TGTGCCGGCTCTCCGGGACGGATCCTTCTGAACACTGAAGCTTTCTTT.

The rearrangement links TRBV5-1 to TRBJ2-5; no clear D. Germline V gene sequence: CDR1 SGHRS, CDR2 YFSETQ. The CDR3 runs to 14 residues. Trimming shortened V by 0 bases and J by 2 bases, and 8 bases separated the two germline ends. The CDR3 DNA reads TGCGCCAGCAGCTTGGCAGGCAGTCAAGAGACCCAGTACTTC. It codes for CASSLAGSQETQYF.

This CDR3 reads CASSPWTAANYGYTF. The CDR3, as DNA: TGTGCCAGCAGCCCCTGGACAGCAGCTAACTATGGCTACACCTTC. This chain links TRBV7-2 with TRBJ1-2; D may be TRBD1 (6 bases). The CDR3 is 15 residues long. CDR1 is SGHTA and CDR2 is FQGNSA in the germline V gene. Trimming removed 5 bases at V and 0 bases at J, with 13 bases between.

Only a few counts were recorded for this clone. The chain carries TRBV10-3 and TRBJ1-1; D remains unclear. Germline V lookup: CDR1 ENHRY, CDR2 SYGVKD. V was clipped by 11 bases and J by 5 bases, with 15 bases between them. The CDR3 loop spans 12 amino acids. The DNA for the CDR3 is TGTGCCGTCCGGGCCGAGGCGACTGAAGCTTTCTTT. Translated: CAVRAEATEAFF.